These T cell receptor beta chains were read from a single sample in a study of technical replicates of blood from a few donors. TCRdb keeps only in-frame clones here, not all; method: immunoSEQ multiplex PCR. The profile shows about 94,000 clones, 95% of them singletons. The sequenced material came from T cells isolated from PBMCs. The receptors were gathered from a human donor in good health. CDR3s leave out the opening cysteine and the closing phenylalanine or tryptophan. Fields, in order: J gene, D gene, V gene, CDR3 protein. A D gene is named only where the DNA matches it firmly.

TRBJ2-1	TRBD2	TRBV29-1	SVSGREGAYNEQF
TRBJ1-2	TRBD1	TRBV2	ASRGDSVANYGYT
TRBJ2-1	-	TRBV5-4	ASSSPLAQGDSDNEQF
TRBJ2-7	TRBD1	TRBV10-3	AIRAEGAPNEQY
TRBJ2-7	-	TRBV5-4	ASSSGNEQY
TRBJ2-7	TRBD1	TRBV2	ATRPGTGVYEQY
TRBJ1-1	TRBD1	TRBV5-5	ASSSQGGTEAF
TRBJ2-1	-	TRBV7-2	ASSPQGYEQF
TRBJ2-2	-	TRBV25-1	ASSATNTGELF
TRBJ2-5	TRBD2	TRBV10-2	ASGPLAGIQETQY
TRBJ2-3	TRBD2	TRBV9	ASSAGLAGGLEPSDTQY
TRBJ1-4	TRBD1	TRBV27	ATAPGGEEKLF
TRBJ1-3	-	TRBV7-8	ASSTPGRDRTIY
TRBJ1-1	-	TRBV11-2	ASSSRKLNTEAF
TRBJ2-5	TRBD1	TRBV12-5	ASGTGGAVETQY
TRBJ2-5	TRBD1	TRBV5-8	ASSFQGAREETQY
TRBJ1-5	TRBD1	TRBV27	ASSSTGQGKNQPQH
TRBJ2-3	-	TRBV6-1	ASSEGALAPSTDTQY
TRBJ1-2	TRBD1	TRBV7-9	ASSLGTGNYGYT
TRBJ2-2	TRBD2	TRBV6-5	ASSGTSESGELF
TRBJ1-4	-	TRBV5-1	ASSRGVNSNEKLF
TRBJ1-6	-	TRBV7-9	ASSLDSANSPLH
TRBJ1-3	-	TRBV6-5	ASSYSRFSGNTIY
TRBJ2-3	TRBD2	TRBV4-1	ASNPGPRKGLAGLTDTQY
TRBJ2-1	TRBD2	TRBV4-1	ASSRTELAGGREQF
TRBJ2-1	-	TRBV27	ASSLYSGLLNEQF
TRBJ1-5	-	TRBV4-1	ASSQVGQRIQPQH
TRBJ1-2	-	TRBV2	ASQGSEANYGYT